The present entry profiles one T cell receptor (beta chain) with its context. These data belong to a study of blood T cell repertoires in COVID-19. CDR1 is SEHNR and CDR2 is FQNEAQ in the germline V gene (reference sequence). The CDR3 runs to 14 residues. V lost 3 bases to trimming and J lost 8 bases; unmatched junction nucleotides: 5. Some clones are missing from TCRdb's copy, which holds only in-frame ones; the method was immunoSEQ multiplex PCR. This sample carries 330,000 or so clones, roughly 90% of them seen once, and the ten largest clones take more than 7.5%. During active infection, Seattle patients enrolled and were then monitored through disease.

V usage is TRBV7-9 and J usage is TRBJ1-4; the match to TRBD1 covers 8 bases. Input material: peripheral blood. The receptor was isolated from a man younger than 45 with COVID-19, enrolled during active disease. The CDR3 here is CASSFGQGGEKLFF. The CDR3 DNA follows: TGTGCCAGCAGCTTCGGACAGGGAGGGGAAAAACTGTTTTTT.